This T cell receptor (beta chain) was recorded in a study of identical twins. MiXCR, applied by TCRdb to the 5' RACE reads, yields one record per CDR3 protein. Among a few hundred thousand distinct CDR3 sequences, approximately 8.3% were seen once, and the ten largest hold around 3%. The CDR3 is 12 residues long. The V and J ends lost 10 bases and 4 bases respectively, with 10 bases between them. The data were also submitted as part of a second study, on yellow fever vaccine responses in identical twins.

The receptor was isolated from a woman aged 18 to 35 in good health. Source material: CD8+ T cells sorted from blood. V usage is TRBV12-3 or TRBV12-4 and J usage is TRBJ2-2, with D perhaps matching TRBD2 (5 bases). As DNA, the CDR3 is TGTGCCATCGAGAGGGTCACCGGGGAGCTGTTTTTT. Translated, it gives CAIERVTGELFF.